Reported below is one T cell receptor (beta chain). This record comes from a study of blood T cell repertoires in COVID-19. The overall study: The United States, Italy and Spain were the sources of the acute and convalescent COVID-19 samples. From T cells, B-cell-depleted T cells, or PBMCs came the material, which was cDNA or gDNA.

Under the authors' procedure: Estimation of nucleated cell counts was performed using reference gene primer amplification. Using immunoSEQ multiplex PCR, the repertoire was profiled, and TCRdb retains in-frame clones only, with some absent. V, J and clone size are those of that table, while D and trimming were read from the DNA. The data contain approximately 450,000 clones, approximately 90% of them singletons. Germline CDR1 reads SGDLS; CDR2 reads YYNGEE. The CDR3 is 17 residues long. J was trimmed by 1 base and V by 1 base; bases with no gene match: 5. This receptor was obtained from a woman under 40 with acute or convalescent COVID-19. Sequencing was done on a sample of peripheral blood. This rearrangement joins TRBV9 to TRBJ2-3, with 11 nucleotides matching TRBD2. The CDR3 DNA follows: TGTGCCAGCAGCGTAACTGGGACTAGCGGCCGCACAGATACGCAGTATTTT. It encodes CASSVTGTSGRTDTQYF.